This TCR beta chain emerged from a study of cytomegalovirus exposure and HLA in healthy donors (dated 2017 in TCRdb). For context, the study as a whole: A later analysis indicated that the 95 to 150 validation repertoires were generated on the platform also employed for the approximately 690 repertoires of the first cohort. The aim of the study was to test whether cataloging public T cell receptors could identify signatures of past pathogen exposure. Along with the roughly 700-subject first cohort, a separate validation cohort of over a hundred different subjects was used. To predict cytomegalovirus infection status, the study brought together high-throughput TCR immunosequencing, statistical association of individual TCRs with disease status, and machine learning. General findings and caveats noted by the study authors: The study listed 164 TCR beta chains as associated with cytomegalovirus. In both the original and validation cohorts, the classifier was reported to diagnose cytomegalovirus status with high specificity and sensitivity. Across donors, most TCR sequences were observed very rarely, whereas some public TCRs were present in many individuals. All 120 or so repertoires were used to score co-occurrence in the validation cohort in a later analysis, because that analysis had no HLA typing for the cohort. Subsequent analysis determined that TCRs grouped into clusters in the first cohort also showed a tendency toward co-occurrence across the 90 to 150 validation repertoires, and 94% of cluster scores exceeded 0. In vitro tests confirmed that a few of the cytomegalovirus-associated TCR beta chains recognize cytomegalovirus antigens. The authors suggested that the approach could potentially be extended to other disease states and immunological phenotypes.

The germline ends are 13 bases apart after V is trimmed by 2 bases and J by 3 bases. There are 15 amino acids in the CDR3, from cysteine to phenylalanine inclusive. The only DNA kept is the CDR3, 45 bases in frame from the first base. CDR1 KGHSH and CDR2 LQKENI are derived from the germline V gene. Separate from the roughly 650-subject first cohort, the validation cohort of 95 to 150 subjects was the group to which the donors belonged. About this clone itself: The antigen it recognizes is unknown. No quality values exist for individual bases; no much larger clone is one base distant.

Preparation of the library involved the immunoSEQ multiplex PCR assay. For the original study's pipeline: A statistical classification framework was built to diagnose cytomegalovirus status from the catalog of TCR beta chain sequences. Imported from immuneACCESS, the table was reduced by TCRdb to in-frame sequences with V and J called. These copies leave out some clones; in studies compared against another copy, an unresolved V gene accounts for under half, and the cause of the remainder is not known. The V and J calls and clone size are taken from that table; D and trimming were inferred from the DNA. The sample has fewer than 200,000 clones on record, about 96% of them singletons. The top ten clonotypes cover approximately 1% of the sample.

The chain joins TRBV18 to TRBJ1-2; the best D guess is TRBD1, with 6 bases matching. The clonotype comes from a woman under 30 in good health and CMV-seronegative. Sequencing was performed on PBMCs. The CDR3 sequence is CASSPDRTYYYGYTF. The DNA reads TGTGCCAGCTCACCAGACAGGACCTACTACTATGGCTACACCTTC.